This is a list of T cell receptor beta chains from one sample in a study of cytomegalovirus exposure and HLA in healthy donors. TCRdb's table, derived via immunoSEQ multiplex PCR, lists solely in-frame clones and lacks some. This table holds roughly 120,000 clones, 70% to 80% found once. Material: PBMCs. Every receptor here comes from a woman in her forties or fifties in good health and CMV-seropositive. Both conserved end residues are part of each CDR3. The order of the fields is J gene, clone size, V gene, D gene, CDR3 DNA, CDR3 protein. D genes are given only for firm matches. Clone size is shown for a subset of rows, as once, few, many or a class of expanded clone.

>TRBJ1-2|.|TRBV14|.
TGTGCCAGCAGCCAGAACCAGGCCGGCTATGGCTACACCTTC
CASSQNQAGYGYTF
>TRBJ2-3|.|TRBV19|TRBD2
TGTGCCAGTAAACCCGGGGGGGCGGTAGATACGCAGTATTTT
CASKPGGAVDTQYF
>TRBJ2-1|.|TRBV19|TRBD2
TGTGCCAGTAGCCGGGAGGGCTCCTACAATGAGCAGTTCTTC
CASSREGSYNEQFF
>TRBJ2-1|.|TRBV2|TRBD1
TGTGCCAGCAGGGGACAGGGATCCAATGAGCAGTTCTTC
CASRGQGSNEQFF
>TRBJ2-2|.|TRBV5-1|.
TGCGCCAGCAGACCAGATCCCACCGGGGAGCTGTTTTTT
CASRPDPTGELFF
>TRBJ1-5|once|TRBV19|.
TGTGCCAGTAGAACAGGACAGACTAATCAGCCCCAGCATTTT
CASRTGQTNQPQHF
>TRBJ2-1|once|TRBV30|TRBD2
TGTGCCTGGAGTGTACCGGGGGCTAGCGGGAATGAGCAGTTCTTC
CAWSVPGASGNEQFF
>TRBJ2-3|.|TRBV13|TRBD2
TGTGCCAGCAGCTTAGGGGTAGCGGGGGGGAGCACAGATACGCAGTATTTT
CASSLGVAGGSTDTQYF
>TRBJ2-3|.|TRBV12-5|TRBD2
TGTGCTAGTGGTTTCAGGGAGGGAGATACGCAGTATTTT
CASGFREGDTQYF
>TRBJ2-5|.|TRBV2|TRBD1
TGTGCCAGCAGTGAAACGGGGTCAGGGGGCCTTGAGACCCAGTACTTC
CASSETGSGGLETQYF
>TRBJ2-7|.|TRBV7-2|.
TGTGCCAGCAGCCCCTCCGGCGGATACGAGCAGTACTTC
CASSPSGGYEQYF